This T cell receptor beta chain was captured in a study of breast tumors, draining lymph nodes, adjacent tissues. MiXCR, applied by TCRdb to the multiplex PCR reads, yields one record per CDR3 protein. The data contain around 190,000 distinct CDR3 sequences, approximately 30% of them singletons. CDR1 is DFQATT and CDR2 is SNEGSKA in the germline V gene (reference sequence). The V gene lost 2 bases and the J gene lost 4 bases, with 12 bases spanning the gap. There are 13 residues in the CDR3. Axillary draining lymph nodes of breast cancer patients supplied the node samples. This clonotype was counted many times.

The J gene is TRBJ2-7, the V gene TRBV20-1; D gene ambiguous. The TCR originated in a female donor with breast cancer. Some clones in this sample may be carry-over from other donors' samples. The sequenced sample consisted of axillary lymph node tissue. DNA for the CDR3: TGCAGTGCTAGAACCCAGCCGAGGTACGAGCAGTACTTC. Protein sequence: CSARTQPRYEQYF.